This TCR beta chain was sequenced during a study of cytomegalovirus exposure and HLA in healthy donors. Across the whole study: The 120 validation repertoires, a later analysis reported, used the same platform as the 600 to 700 repertoires from the first cohort.

TCRdb's table, derived via immunoSEQ multiplex PCR, lists solely in-frame clones and lacks some. The sample lists 170,000 or so clones; approximately 84% were seen once. The study, taken as a whole, reports: Most TCR sequences were rare, but some public TCRs occurred in many donors.

Deletions cut 10 bases from V and 5 bases from J, with 27 bases between. The length of the CDR3 is 17 residues. CDR1 is LNHDA, CDR2 SQIVND, per germline (reference sequence). Worth noting for this clone: What it binds is not known.

V is TRBV19 and J is TRBJ1-3, with D tentatively TRBD1 (5 bases). This receptor was obtained from a woman younger than 30 in good health and CMV-seropositive. Sequencing was carried out using PBMCs. CDR3 region: CATTVETDTSRRNTIYF. CDR3 sequence (DNA): TGTGCCACCACTGTGGAGACGGACACCAGTCGTAGAAACACCATATATTTT.